This entry lists 16 T cell receptor beta chains sequenced from one sample in a study of T cells after yellow fever vaccination. Each CDR3 protein gets one entry after TCRdb re-called the 5' RACE reads with MiXCR. The repertoire has about 350,000 distinct CDR3 sequences, 7% to 9% of them found once; the top ten carry approximately 18%. The source material was PBMCs, sampled roughly 47 days after the first yellow fever vaccination. These receptors all stem from a man younger than 35 who received the YFV17D yellow fever vaccine.

The V call is TRBV6-2 or TRBV6-3, the J call TRBJ2-3; the D is unclear. CDR3 length equals 12 residues. Germline V lookup: CDR1 MNHEY, CDR2 SVGEGT. Trimming pared 2 bases from V and 4 bases from J, leaving 4 bases between. DNA for the CDR3: TGTGCCAGCAGTTACGGTTCAGATACGCAGTATTTT. Encoded protein: CASSYGSDTQYF.

This clonotype was observed a few times. This sequence joins TRBV20-1 and TRBJ2-1, with D perhaps assigned TRBD1 or TRBD2 (6 bases each). The CDR3 spans 14 residues. V dropped 1 base and J dropped 3 bases, with 10 bases sitting between them. Germline V gives CDR1 DFQATT, CDR2 SNEGSKA (reference sequence). Written as DNA, the CDR3 is TGCAGTGCTAGAGCGGGGGCTCTCTACAATGAGCAGTTCTTC. Translating gives CSARAGALYNEQFF.

V usage is TRBV4-3 and J usage is TRBJ2-4; 8 bases are a match to TRBD2. The CDR3 loop spans 16 amino acids. V trimming: 0 bases; J trimming: 8 bases; junction bases outside the gene matches: 9. Germline V gene sequence: CDR1 LGHNA, CDR2 YSLEER. CDR3 DNA sequence: TGCGCCAGCAGCCAAGAGGACCGGGGGGGGAGGGACATTCAGTACTTC. This codes for CASSQEDRGGRDIQYF.

This clonotype was observed many times. V is TRBV15 and J is TRBJ2-3; 7 bases match TRBD2. The CDR3 is made up of 14 amino acids. Looked up from germline, CDR1 is LNHNV and CDR2 is YYDKDF (reference sequence). Trimming took 3 bases from V and 7 from J; bases not matched to a gene: 7. The CDR3 reads CATSSGGTDHTQYF. DNA for the CDR3: TGTGCCACCAGCAGCGGGGGGACCGACCATACGCAGTATTTT.

The CDR3 protein is CASSPSTGAEAFF. The CDR3 DNA follows: TGTGCCAGCTCACCTTCCACGGGAGCCGAAGCTTTCTTT. The chain employs TRBV18 and TRBJ1-1, with no clear D. Germline V gives CDR1 KGHSH, CDR2 LQKENI. This CDR3 comprises 13 residues. The V end lost 3 bases, the J end lost 8 bases, and 13 bases lay between the germline ends.

The chain combines TRBV7-8 with TRBJ1-1; D is undetermined. The length of the CDR3 is 15 residues. Trimming removed 5 bases from V and 5 bases from J, with 18 bases in between. CDR1 is SGHVS and CDR2 is FQNEAQ in the germline V gene. CDR3 sequence (DNA): TGTGCCAGCAGCGCCAAGACATTCGGAAGGACTGAAGCTTTCTTT. This codes for CASSAKTFGRTEAFF.

There are a few counts of this clonotype. The chain carries TRBV11-2 and TRBJ2-7; D is perhaps TRBD2 (6 bases). The V end lost 5 bases, the J end lost 7 bases, and 18 bases lay between the germline ends. The CDR3 loop spans 14 amino acids. Germline CDR1 SGHAT, CDR2 FQNNGV. This CDR3 is CASSPRVGGLEQYF. The CDR3 DNA reads TGTGCCAGCAGCCCAAGGGTCGGGGGATTGGAGCAGTACTTC.

The chain has TRBV4-2 and TRBJ1-2; possible D gene TRBD1, 6 bases. CDR1 LGHNA and CDR2 YNFKEQ come from the germline V gene. The CDR3 consists of 15 residues. V was trimmed by 4 bases and J by 2 bases, leaving 14 bases between them. CDR3: CASSLGGGGNYGYTF. The CDR3, as DNA: TGTGCCAGCAGCCTCGGGGGTGGGGGCAACTATGGCTACACCTTC.

At least ten counts were recorded for this clonotype. The chain is built from TRBV5-1 and TRBJ2-3; 7 bases agree with TRBD1. The ends lost 4 bases at V and 6 bases at J; junction bases unmatched: 11. Germline V CDR1 and CDR2: SGHRS, YFSETQ. This CDR3 spans 15 amino acids. CDR3 DNA: TGCGCCAGCAGCCAGGGGGTAGGGAGCGGCGATACGCAGTATTTT. Translated: CASSQGVGSGDTQYF.

This clonotype occurred a few times. This chain uses TRBV4-1 with TRBJ2-1; D remains unclear. The V end lost 0 bases, the J end lost 7 bases, and 7 bases lay between the germline ends. This CDR3 comprises 13 residues. Germline CDR1 reads MGHRA; CDR2 reads YSYEKL. CDR3 protein: CASSQDHGNEQFF. The CDR3 DNA reads TGCGCCAGCAGCCAAGACCACGGGAATGAGCAGTTCTTC.

In this sample, this clonotype turned up a few times. The chain employs TRBV7-2 and TRBJ2-5; D is possibly TRBD1 or TRBD2 (5 bases each). The CDR3 sequence is 15 residues long. Trimming took off 1 base at V and 4 bases at J, with 13 bases between the two ends. Germline V lookup: CDR1 SGHTA, CDR2 FQGNSA. For the CDR3, the DNA is TGTGCCAGCAGCTTAGGGGGGTCGACACGAGAGACCCAGTACTTC. Protein product: CASSLGGSTRETQYF.

A word on this clonotype: The junction and the germline gene differ at one end; a read error may be behind it. This sequence joins TRBV5-1 and TRBJ2-5; D tentatively fits TRBD1 or TRBD2 (5 bases each). Germline CDR1 is SGHRS and CDR2 is YFSETQ. CDR3 length: 14 residues. The CDR3 sequence: CASSLPRDQETLYF. As DNA, the CDR3 is TGCGCCAGCAGCCTTCCCAGGGACCAAGAGACCCTGTACTTC.

The chain joins TRBV5-6 to TRBJ2-7; 7 positions match TRBD1. Germline CDR1 and CDR2: SGHDT and YYEEEE. With V trimmed by 4 bases and J by 2 bases, 6 bases remained unmatched. The CDR3 consists of 14 residues. CDR3 region: CASSDRQGAYEQYV. The CDR3 nucleotides read TGTGCCAGCAGCGATAGACAGGGCGCCTACGAGCAGTACGTC.

This clonotype was seen only a few times. This chain connects TRBV7-2 to TRBJ2-3; TRBD2 might be the D (5 bases). This CDR3 comprises 15 residues. Germline-derived CDR1 and CDR2 are SGHTA and FQGNSA. Trimming stripped 4 bases from V and 2 bases from J, with 13 bases between. CDR3 residues: CASSSGRGFTDTQYF. Written as DNA, the CDR3 is TGTGCCAGCAGCTCGGGCCGGGGATTCACAGATACGCAGTATTTT. Complete variable domain (other parts from reference TRBV7-2 and TRBJ2-3): GAGVSQSPSNKVTEKGKDVELRCDPISGHTALYWYRQSLGQGLEFLIYFQGNSAPDKSGLPSDRFSAERTGGSVSTLTIQRTQQEDSAVYLCASSSGRGFTDTQYFGPGTRLTVL.

This clonotype was counted only a few times. The gene calls are TRBV6-6 and TRBJ2-7; D remains ambiguous. Germline assignment: CDR1 MNHNY and CDR2 SVGAGI (reference sequence). The CDR3 is 12 residues long. V lost 6 bases to trimming and J lost 3 bases, with 9 bases between them. The DNA of the CDR3 is TGTGCCAGCAGGGACGGATTCTACGAGCAGTACGTC. The encoded protein is CASRDGFYEQYV.

As regards this clonotype: A junction end diverges from the germline sequence, so it may reflect a read error. This chain links TRBV20-1 with TRBJ2-2; TRBD2 matches 9 bases. Germline V gene lookup returns CDR1 DFQATT and CDR2 SNEGSKA (reference sequence). The CDR3 loop spans 16 amino acids. CDR3 nucleotide sequence: TGCTGTGCTAGATCTAGCGGGGTGGCAGGCACCGGGGAGCTGTTTTTT. As protein: CCARSSGVAGTGELFF.